This T cell receptor (beta chain) was identified in a study of breast tumors, draining lymph nodes, adjacent tissues. This clonotype has at least ten counts. The lymph nodes were axillary draining lymph nodes from breast cancer patients. Germline V gene lookup returns CDR1 SGHRS and CDR2 YFSETQ. There are 12 residues in the CDR3. V was trimmed by 3 bases and J by 5 bases, leaving 9 bases between them. MiXCR was run by TCRdb on the multiplex PCR reads, yielding one entry per CDR3 protein. The sample contains 180,000 or so distinct CDR3 sequences, about 34% of which appear only once. The receptor comes from a female donor with breast cancer. Some clones in this sample may be carry-over from other donors' samples. Sequencing used axillary lymph node tissue. The chain employs TRBV5-1 and TRBJ2-7, with D perhaps matching TRBD2 (5 bases). The DNA of the CDR3 is TGCGCCAGCAGCTACGGGGATCACGAGCAGTACTTC. Protein product: CASSYGDHEQYF.